This passage covers 2 T cell receptor beta chains from one sample sequenced in a study of blood T cell repertoires in COVID-19 (TCRdb year 2020). The library was generated by the immunoSEQ multiplex PCR assay. The clones in this table, taken by TCRdb from immuneACCESS, are in-frame only. Not every clone is retained; where verified, under half of the shortfall comes from an unresolved V gene, and the cause of the rest is unknown. The sample has approximately 150,000 clones on record, 88% of them singletons. The ten largest clones add up to 25% to 30% of the sample. The sequenced material came from peripheral blood. Receptors originate from a human donor in a cohort sampled during active COVID-19.

In this sample, this clone turned up many times. The gene calls are TRBV5-6 and TRBJ1-2, with D perhaps matching TRBD1 (5 bases). Trimming removed 6 bases from V and 9 bases from J, with 12 bases in between. The CDR3 extends over 11 amino acids. Germline-derived CDR1 and CDR2 are SGHDT and YYEEEE. This chain's CDR3 is CASTPGGSYTF. The CDR3 nucleotides read TGTGCCAGCACCCCGGGGGGTAGCTACACCTTC.

This chain links TRBV5-1 with TRBJ2-3, with 7 bases lining up with TRBD2. In germline, CDR1 is SGHRS, CDR2 YFSETQ. This CDR3 has 14 amino acids. With 2 bases clipped from V and 0 bases from J, the junction kept 0 bases outside the gene matches. CDR3 DNA: TGCGCCAGCAGCTTCGGGGGGAGCACAGATACGCAGTATTTT. This encodes CASSFGGSTDTQYF.